The present T cell receptor beta chain was sequenced within a study of human T cells and chemical hapten exposure. Study-level background: Each patch test put 0.01% DPC on the upper back, and results were read at 6 days.

Time point of the sample: pre-sensitization, week 0. The treatment is: therapeutic diphenylcyclopropenone sensitization with weekly scalp DPC. This clonotype was recorded at least ten times. Each CDR3 protein is one row after TCRdb ran MiXCR on the RACE reads. This repertoire shows more than 250,000 distinct CDR3 sequences, about 9% found once; its top ten account for about 2.5%. This TCR derives from a middle-aged woman with alopecia areata. Some clones in this sample may be carry-over from other donors' samples. The sequencing here drew on whole blood, taken in connection with sensitization to the hapten diphenylcyclopropenone (DPC).

The CDR3 bases are TGTGCCAGTTCGGGCGCCGGGACAGGGGGCAATCAGCCCCAGCATTTT. This sequence encodes CASSGAGTGGNQPQHF. The chain combines TRBV28 with TRBJ1-5; TRBD1 aligns across 10 bases. This CDR3 is built from 16 residues. With 9 bases clipped from V and 2 bases from J, the junction kept 10 bases outside the gene matches. Germline V lookup: CDR1 MDHEN, CDR2 SYDVKM.